This T cell receptor beta chain was recovered during a study of cytomegalovirus exposure and HLA in healthy donors. Study-level findings and limits: Later findings reportedly placed an Asian-associated ancestry cluster below the roughly 660-donor mean for N-insertions. A previous analysis found most TCR beta V segments productive roughly 87% or roughly 30% of the time. Some segments of the V type, notably TRBV6-2 and TRBV6-3, were excluded as indistinguishable.

PCR amplification relied on 60 Vbeta primers (plus 13 Jbeta primers). As processed by the authors: A follow-up analysis tallied about 80 million unique TCR beta chains, about 11 million shared. Clones were read by immunoSEQ multiplex PCR, and TCRdb kept only the in-frame ones, dropping some. The V and J calls and the clone size are those of that table, but D and trimming were determined from the DNA. Of 90,000 to 100,000 clones in the sample, around 70% are singletons; the top ten hold 2.7%. In germline, CDR1 is PRHDT, CDR2 FYEKMQ (reference sequence). This CDR3 is 15 amino acids long. V dropped 2 bases and J dropped 7 bases, with 17 bases sitting between them. Regarding this clone: What it recognizes is unknown.

The origin of this receptor is a man aged 50 to 60 in good health and CMV-seronegative. The chain combines TRBV13 with TRBJ1-2; the D is unclear. Sequencing used PBMCs. This CDR3 is CASSLKEGSGIGYTF. CDR3 DNA: TGTGCCAGCAGCTTAAAGGAAGGGTCGGGGATTGGCTACACCTTC.